This TCR beta chain was documented in a study of cytomegalovirus exposure and HLA in healthy donors (dated by TCRdb to the late 2010s). Regarding the research as a whole: According to an earlier analysis of several hundred of the donors, about 179 million T cells yielded roughly 110 million unique TCR beta sequences and less than 300 Gb of sequence data. An early release that covered about 640 HLA-typed donors contained approximately 300 gigabases of sequencing data and approximately 85 million unique TCR sequences. The genetic ancestry cluster associated with self-reported Caucasian donors included 81% of the roughly 390 genotyped donors. The aim of the study was to test whether cataloging public T cell receptors could identify signatures of past pathogen exposure. The study profiled the T cell repertoires of more than 500 subjects by immunosequencing and related them to cytomegalovirus serostatus. In addition to the first cohort of around 670 subjects, a separate validation cohort of over 90 different subjects was used. To predict cytomegalovirus infection status, the study brought together high-throughput TCR immunosequencing, statistical association of individual TCRs with disease status, and machine learning. A later analysis re-analyzed previously published TCR beta repertoires from 666 donors and added high-resolution HLA genotyping to study TCR occurrence patterns. Rather than drawing on any new phenotypic data, the later analysis identified candidate immune exposures from TCR beta sequences and the way those sequences occurred across donors. An earlier analysis of some 500 of the donors used high-throughput TCR beta sequencing to judge whether each TCR beta V gene segment behaved as functional or pseudogenic. Donor age, sex, ethnicity and CMV serostatus were compiled alongside the repertoire data. In a later genetic analysis, genome-wide SNP genotypes for about three fifths of the roughly 670 donors were used, and that subset was treated as a discovery cohort. All discovery cohort repertoires had been generated using a single sequencing platform. HLA typing included class I and class II loci at four-digit resolution. Typing coverage differed by locus: A, B, C, DRB1 and DQB1 were typed in roughly 620-630 donors, DQA1 in 500 to 550, DPA1 in 600 to 610, and DPB1 in just under 480. Five DR-DQ haplotypes were handled as single units for association and clustering because linkage in the cohort was strong. Among several hundred genotyped donors of the cohort, an average of approximately 240,000 unique TCR beta nucleotide sequences was sequenced per donor, of which 15% to 20% were non-productive. What the study reported, not specific to this receptor: Most TCR sequences were seen in very few donors, while some public TCRs were found in many individuals. A later analysis associated about 17,000 TCR beta sequences with specific HLA alleles at a false discovery rate of 0.05. According to a later analysis, most CMV-associated TCR beta chains appeared to be HLA-restricted, and the HLA associations seemed to be driven largely by CMV exposure. CMV serostatus was the only immune exposure information available for the cohort. Because some donors lacked HLA typing at each locus, the association tests relied only on the typed subset. In a later genetic analysis, fewer N-insertions in productive TCRs were reported among donors in an Asian-associated ancestry cluster than the approximately 630-donor mean. A cluster of highly shared sequence variants was judged likely to represent a technical artifact of the sequencing pipeline. The authors suggested that the approach could potentially be generalized to other disease states and immunological phenotypes. Broadly in line with IMGT annotations, most TCR beta V segments showed up in productive rearrangements about 87% or about 30% of the time in an earlier analysis of approximately 600 of the donors. The classifier was reported to diagnose cytomegalovirus status with high specificity and sensitivity in both the original cohort and the validation cohort. About 17 rarely observed V segments, including chromosome 9 orphons, were excluded from the earlier analysis of approximately 500 of the donors because counts were too low. Assigning TCR associations to individual alleles was difficult when HLA alleles, especially DR and DQ, strongly co-occurred. According to a later analysis, parvovirus B19, influenza, CMV and Epstein-Barr virus appeared linked to several top co-occurrence clusters. The study gave a list of 150 to 200 TCR beta chains associated with cytomegalovirus. A later genetic analysis associated a missense DCLRE1C variant with V-gene and J-gene trimming of TCR beta chains, and an independent cohort replicated the association. In a later analysis, HLA-associated TCR beta chains showed more clonal expansion and lower generation probabilities than non-associated chains that were equally common. Sequencing depth was assumed to be roughly uniform across donors in the presence/absence analyses, though that assumption may not hold. In a later analysis, the rate of TCR association differed among HLA loci, with DRB1 alleles having the most associated TCRs and HLA-C alleles having the fewest. Only TCR beta chains were sequenced in this cohort, and the absence of alpha or paired-chain data limited detectable features. A further reported finding was that TCR beta sequences accurately predicted the HLA-A and HLA-B alleles for most subjects in the first cohort. Because the 87-base-pair reads could not distinguish some IMGT-functional V segments, including TRBV6-2 and TRBV6-3, those segments were excluded. In vitro tests confirmed that a few of the cytomegalovirus-associated TCR beta chains recognize cytomegalovirus antigens. Linkage disequilibrium might explain the correlated functional status among segregating V segments, but an unknown experimental factor could not be excluded.

Receptor amplification or capture employed the immunoSEQ multiplex PCR assay. For the multiplex PCR, a mixture combining 60 forward primers for TCR Vbeta segments and 13 reverse primers for TCR Jbeta segments was used. The CDR3 region of rearranged TCR beta genes was amplified from genomic DNA by a multiplex PCR assay. The amplified TCR beta libraries were sequenced on the Illumina HiSeq System as 87-base-pair reads. The original pipeline was this. A later analysis counted about 80 million unique TCR beta chains across the 550 to 700 repertoires, and about 10 million of these chains were shared by at least two donors. Raw reads were error-corrected and collapsed into unique sequences by a nearest-neighbor algorithm in which closely related sequences were merged to remove PCR and sequencing errors. CDR3 sequences were aligned to IMGT reference sequences to assign V, D and J gene segments. For a sequence to be retained, at least a six-nucleotide match to both a V gene segment and a J gene segment was required. Rearrangements were called productive when the CDR3 lacked stop codons and stayed in frame with V and J; all others were non-productive. CDR3 was defined according to IMGT convention as the region running from the second conserved V-encoded cysteine to the conserved J-encoded phenylalanine. The earlier analysis of around 640 of the donors excluded sequences that lacked an unambiguous match to a single V gene segment. An earlier analysis of some 500 of the donors classified V segments as functional when productive rearrangements were above 56.7% and as segregating when the standard deviation between donors was above 5%. A statistical classification framework was built to diagnose cytomegalovirus status from the catalog of TCR beta chain sequences. In a later analysis, TCR nucleotide sequences were compared against IMGT/GENE-DB human TR gene sequences so that V and J genes could be assigned. A later analysis assigned CDR3 sequences and most-parsimonious VDJ recombination scenarios with the TCRdist pipeline. A later analysis defined each TCR beta chain by its CDR3 amino acid sequence plus V-gene family, and excluded reads lacking a unique V-gene family. In a later analysis, a few hundred highly shared, low-generation-probability nucleotide sequences were removed to address suspected cross-contamination and a sequencing artifact. In a later analysis, a clonal expansion index for each public chain was calculated from normalized within-repertoire ranks of inferred template counts. A later analysis computed generation probabilities with a VDJ recombination model fitted to out-of-frame rearrangements, and checked the results against IGoR. Hypergeometric tests were used in a later analysis to score TCR-TCR, TCR-HLA and TCR-CMV co-occurrence, with a repertoire-size bias correction applied to the TCR pairs. A later analysis estimated false discovery rates by permuting HLA or CMV assignments 20 times. A later analysis grouped co-occurring TCRs with DBSCAN, adding TCRdist sequence similarity when clustering within HLA-allele-positive subsets. Repertoires with fewer than 30,000 or more than 120,000 public chains were left out of co-occurrence clustering, as were five repertoires with anomalous nucleotide sharing. Entries here come from immuneACCESS through TCRdb and include only in-frame sequences with V and J called. Some clones fail to appear in such tables; in the studies checked, an unresolved V gene covers under half of the shortfall, and the cause of the remainder is unknown. The D gene and trimming were derived from the DNA, and the V and J assignments and clone size from that table. The sample records roughly 130,000 clones, about 82% of which are singletons. 5% to 5.5% of the sample comes from the top ten.

CDR1 and CDR2 are drawn from the germline V gene: SGHVS, FQNEAQ. CDR3 length: 15 amino acids, cysteine to phenylalanine. The retained sequence is limited to the CDR3, 45 bases, with the frame set at the first base. For this chain, trimming is 5 bases at the V end and 2 bases at the J end, and the number of junction bases without a gene match is 6. The cohort comprised 670 or so healthy bone marrow donors. All cohort members were sampled while nominally healthy, although unrecorded immune exposures were likely present. The donor tested CMV seronegative and was one of the 352 seronegative cohort members. Each donor provided a peripheral blood sample, and peripheral blood mononuclear cells were used for TCR beta sequencing. The Qiagen DNeasy Blood Extraction Kit was used to extract genomic DNA from the blood cell samples. As regards this clone: No cognate antigen has been identified for it. No clone much larger than this one lies a single base away; base qualities are absent.

The sequencing input was PBMCs. This clonotype originated in a man aged 30 to 45 in good health and CMV-seronegative. The V and J genes are TRBV7-8 and TRBJ2-7; 10 bases in between match TRBD2. In nucleotides, the sequence is TGTGCCAGCAGCAGGACTAGCGGTAAGACCTACGAGCAGTACTTC. This codes for CASSRTSGKTYEQYF.